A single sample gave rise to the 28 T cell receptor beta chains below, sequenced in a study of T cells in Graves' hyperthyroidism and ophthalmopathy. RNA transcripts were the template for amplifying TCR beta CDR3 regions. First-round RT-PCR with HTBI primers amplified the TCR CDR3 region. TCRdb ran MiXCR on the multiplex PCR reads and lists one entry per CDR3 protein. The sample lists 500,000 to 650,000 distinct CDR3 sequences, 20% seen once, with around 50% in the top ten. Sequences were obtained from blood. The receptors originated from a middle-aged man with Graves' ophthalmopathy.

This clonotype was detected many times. The CDR3 DNA follows: TGTGCCAGCAGCTCTAGCGGGAGAAAGCGGACCGGGGAGCTGTTTTTT. Encoded protein: CASSSSGRKRTGELFF. V is TRBV3-1 and J is TRBJ2-2; TRBD2 matches 10 bases. CDR3 length: 16 residues. V lost 5 bases and J lost 5; bases outside the gene matches: 8. Per germline, CDR1 LGHDT and CDR2 YNNKEL (reference sequence).

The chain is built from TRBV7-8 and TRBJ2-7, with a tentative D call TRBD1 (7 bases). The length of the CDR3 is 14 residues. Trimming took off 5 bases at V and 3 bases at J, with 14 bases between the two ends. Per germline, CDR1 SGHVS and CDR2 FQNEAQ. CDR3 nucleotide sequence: TGTGCCAGCAGCCCAGGGGGACTTGACTACGAGCAGTACTTC. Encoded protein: CASSPGGLDYEQYF.

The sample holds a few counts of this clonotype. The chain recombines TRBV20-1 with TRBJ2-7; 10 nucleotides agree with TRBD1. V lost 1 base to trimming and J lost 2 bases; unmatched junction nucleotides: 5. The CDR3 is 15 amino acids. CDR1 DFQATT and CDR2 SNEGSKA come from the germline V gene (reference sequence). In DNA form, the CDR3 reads TGCAGTGCTAGAGGTAGGACAGGGGGGACCTACGAGCAGTACTTC. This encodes CSARGRTGGTYEQYF.

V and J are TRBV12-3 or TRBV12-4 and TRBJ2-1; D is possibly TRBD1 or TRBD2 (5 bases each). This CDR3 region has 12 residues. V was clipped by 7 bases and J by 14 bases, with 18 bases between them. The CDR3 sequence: CASNPGPGDKFF. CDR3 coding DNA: TGTGCCAGCAATCCGGGACCAGGAGATAAGTTCTTC.

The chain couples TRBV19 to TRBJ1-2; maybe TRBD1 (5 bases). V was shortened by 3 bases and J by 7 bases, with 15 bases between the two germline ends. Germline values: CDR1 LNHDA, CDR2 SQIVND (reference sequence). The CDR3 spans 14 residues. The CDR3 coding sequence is TGTGCCAGTAGTATTTCAGGAGGGGCCAGTGGCTACACCTTC. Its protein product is CASSISGGASGYTF.

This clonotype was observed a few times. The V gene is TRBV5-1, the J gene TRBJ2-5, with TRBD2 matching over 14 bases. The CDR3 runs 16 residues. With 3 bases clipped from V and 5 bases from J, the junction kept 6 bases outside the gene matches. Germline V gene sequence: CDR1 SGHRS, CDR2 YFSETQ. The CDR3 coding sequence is TGCGCCAGCAGCTCAGAGACTAGCGGGGGGGTGGAGACCCAGTACTTC. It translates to CASSSETSGGVETQYF.

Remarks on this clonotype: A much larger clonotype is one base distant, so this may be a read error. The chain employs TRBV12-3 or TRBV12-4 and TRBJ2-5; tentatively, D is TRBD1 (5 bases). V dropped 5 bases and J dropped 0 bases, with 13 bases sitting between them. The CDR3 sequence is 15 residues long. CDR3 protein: CASSLLSGNQETQYF. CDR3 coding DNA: TGTGCCAGCAGTCTTCTCTCAGGGAACCAAGAGACCCAGTACTTC.

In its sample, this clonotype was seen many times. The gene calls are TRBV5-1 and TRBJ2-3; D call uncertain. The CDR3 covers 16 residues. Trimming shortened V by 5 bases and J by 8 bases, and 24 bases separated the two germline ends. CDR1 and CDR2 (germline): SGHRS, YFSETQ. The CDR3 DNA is TGCGCCAGCAGAGAAGTCGGACCCACATCGTCTGGTACGCAGTATTTT. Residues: CASREVGPTSSGTQYF.

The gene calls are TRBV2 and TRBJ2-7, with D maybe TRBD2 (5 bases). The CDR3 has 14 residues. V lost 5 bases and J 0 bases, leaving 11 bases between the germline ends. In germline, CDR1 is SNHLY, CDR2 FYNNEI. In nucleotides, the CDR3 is TGTGCCAGCAGTCCTCGACGGGACTCCTACGAGCAGTACTTC. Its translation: CASSPRRDSYEQYF.

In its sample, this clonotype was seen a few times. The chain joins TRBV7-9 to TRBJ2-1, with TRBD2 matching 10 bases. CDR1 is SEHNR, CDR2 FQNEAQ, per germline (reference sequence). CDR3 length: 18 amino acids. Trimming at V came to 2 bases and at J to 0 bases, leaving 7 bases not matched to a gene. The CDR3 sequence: CASSLSGTSESSYNEQFF. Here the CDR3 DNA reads TGTGCCAGCAGCTTATCCGGGACTAGCGAAAGCTCCTACAATGAGCAGTTCTTC.

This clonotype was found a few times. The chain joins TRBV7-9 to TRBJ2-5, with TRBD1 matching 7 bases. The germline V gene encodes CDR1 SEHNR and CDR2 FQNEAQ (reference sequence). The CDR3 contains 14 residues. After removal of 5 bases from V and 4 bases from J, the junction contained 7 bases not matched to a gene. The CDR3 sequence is CASSRTHRGETQYF. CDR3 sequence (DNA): TGTGCCAGCAGCCGAACGCACAGGGGAGAGACCCAGTACTTC.

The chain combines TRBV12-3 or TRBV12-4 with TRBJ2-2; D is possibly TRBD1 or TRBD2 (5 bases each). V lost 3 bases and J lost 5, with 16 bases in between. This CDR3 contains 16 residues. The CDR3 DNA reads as TGTGCCAGCAGTTTCGCACGGGGACCACCTACCGGGGAGCTGTTTTTT. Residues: CASSFARGPPTGELFF.

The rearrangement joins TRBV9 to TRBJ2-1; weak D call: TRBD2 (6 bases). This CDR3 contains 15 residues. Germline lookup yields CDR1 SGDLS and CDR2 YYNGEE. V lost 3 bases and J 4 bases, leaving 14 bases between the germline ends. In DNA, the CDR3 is TGTGCCAGCAGCGCAGTAGCGGTCTCGTACAATGAGCAGTTCTTC. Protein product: CASSAVAVSYNEQFF.

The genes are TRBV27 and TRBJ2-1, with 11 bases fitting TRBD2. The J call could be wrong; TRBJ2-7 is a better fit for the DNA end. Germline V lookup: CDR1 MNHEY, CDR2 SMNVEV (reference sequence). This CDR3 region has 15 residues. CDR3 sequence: CASSYQGLAVNEQYF. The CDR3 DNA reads TGTGCCAGCAGTTACCAGGGACTAGCGGTCAATGAGCAGTACTTC.

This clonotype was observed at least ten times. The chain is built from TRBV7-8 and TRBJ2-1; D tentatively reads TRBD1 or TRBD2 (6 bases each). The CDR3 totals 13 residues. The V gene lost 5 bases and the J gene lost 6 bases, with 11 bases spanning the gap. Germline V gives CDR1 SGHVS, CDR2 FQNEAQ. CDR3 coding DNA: TGTGCCAGCAGCACTAGGGGGGCCAATGAGCAGTTCTTC. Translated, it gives CASSTRGANEQFF.

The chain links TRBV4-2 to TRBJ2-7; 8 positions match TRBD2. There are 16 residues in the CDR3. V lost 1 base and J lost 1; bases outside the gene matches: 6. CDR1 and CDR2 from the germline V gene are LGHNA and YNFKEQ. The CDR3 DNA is TGTGCCAGCAGCCAAGTGCTAGCGGGCCGATCCTACGAGCAGTACTTC. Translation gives CASSQVLAGRSYEQYF.

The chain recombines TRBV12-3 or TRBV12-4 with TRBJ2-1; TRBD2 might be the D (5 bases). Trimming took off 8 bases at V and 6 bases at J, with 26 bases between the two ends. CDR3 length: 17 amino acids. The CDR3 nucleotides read TGTGCCAGCCCCCAATGGGAGCCTAACCCCACGGGCAATGAGCAGTTCTTC. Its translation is CASPQWEPNPTGNEQFF.

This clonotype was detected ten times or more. CDR3 sequence reads: CASSRDTGYNEQFF. In DNA form, the CDR3 reads TGTGCCAGCAGCCGGGACACCGGCTACAATGAGCAGTTCTTC. The V call is TRBV5-5, the J call TRBJ2-1, with a possible D match to TRBD1 (6 bases). Looked up from germline, CDR1 is SGHKS and CDR2 is YYEKEE (reference sequence). V lost 4 bases and J 3 bases, leaving 11 bases between the germline ends. The CDR3 has 14 amino acids.

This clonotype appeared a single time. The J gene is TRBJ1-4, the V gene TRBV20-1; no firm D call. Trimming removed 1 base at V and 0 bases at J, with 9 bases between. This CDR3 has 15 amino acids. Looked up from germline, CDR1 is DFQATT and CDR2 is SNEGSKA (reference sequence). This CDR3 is CSARVRRSTNEKLFF. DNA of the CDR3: TGCAGTGCTAGAGTTCGCCGGTCAACTAATGAAAAACTGTTTTTT.

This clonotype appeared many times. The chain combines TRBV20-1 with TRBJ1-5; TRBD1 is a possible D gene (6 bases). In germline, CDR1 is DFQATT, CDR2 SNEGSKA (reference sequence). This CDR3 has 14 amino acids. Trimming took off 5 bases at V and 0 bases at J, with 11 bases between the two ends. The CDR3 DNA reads TGCAGTGCTTGGGGGGCAGCTAGCAATCAGCCCCAGCATTTT. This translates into CSAWGAASNQPQHF.

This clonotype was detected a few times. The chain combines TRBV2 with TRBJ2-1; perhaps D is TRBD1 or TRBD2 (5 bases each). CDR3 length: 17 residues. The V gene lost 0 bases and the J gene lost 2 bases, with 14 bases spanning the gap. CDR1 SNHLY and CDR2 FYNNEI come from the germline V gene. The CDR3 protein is CASSEALGTGTYNEQFF. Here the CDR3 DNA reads TGTGCCAGCAGTGAAGCACTGGGGACGGGGACCTACAATGAGCAGTTCTTC. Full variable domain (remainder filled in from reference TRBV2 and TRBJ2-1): EPEVTQTPSHQVTQMGQEVILRCVPISNHLYFYWYRQILGQKVEFLVSFYNNEISEKSEIFDDQFSVERPDGSNFTLKIRSTKLEDSAMYFCASSEALGTGTYNEQFFGPGTRLTVL.

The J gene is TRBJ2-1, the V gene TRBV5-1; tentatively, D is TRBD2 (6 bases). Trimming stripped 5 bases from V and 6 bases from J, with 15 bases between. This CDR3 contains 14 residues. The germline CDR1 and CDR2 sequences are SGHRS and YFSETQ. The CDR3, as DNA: TGCGCCAGCAGTCGCGGGACCGGGTCCAATGAGCAGTTCTTC. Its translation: CASSRGTGSNEQFF.

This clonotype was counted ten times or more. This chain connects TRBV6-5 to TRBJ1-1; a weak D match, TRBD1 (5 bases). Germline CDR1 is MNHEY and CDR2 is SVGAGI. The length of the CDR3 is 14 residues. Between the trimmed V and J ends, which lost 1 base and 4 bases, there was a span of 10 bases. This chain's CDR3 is CASSYWQGTTEAFF. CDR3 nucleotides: TGTGCCAGCAGTTACTGGCAGGGAACCACTGAAGCTTTCTTT.

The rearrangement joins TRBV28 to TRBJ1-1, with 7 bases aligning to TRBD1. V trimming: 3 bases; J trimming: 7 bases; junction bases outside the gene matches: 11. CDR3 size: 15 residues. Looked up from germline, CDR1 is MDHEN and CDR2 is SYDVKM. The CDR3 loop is CASSLGGEGGREAFF. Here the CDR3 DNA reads TGTGCCAGCAGTTTGGGGGGCGAAGGGGGCCGTGAAGCTTTCTTT.

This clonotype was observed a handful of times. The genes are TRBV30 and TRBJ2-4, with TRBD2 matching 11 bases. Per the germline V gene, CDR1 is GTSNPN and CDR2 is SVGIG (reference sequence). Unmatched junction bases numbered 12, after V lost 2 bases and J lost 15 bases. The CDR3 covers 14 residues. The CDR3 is CAWSPPTSGTRRYF. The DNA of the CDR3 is TGTGCCTGGAGTCCTCCGACTAGCGGGACCCGCCGGTACTTC. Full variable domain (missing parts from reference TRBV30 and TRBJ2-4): SQTIHQWPATLVQPVGSPLSLECTVEGTSNPNLYWYRQAAGRGLQLLFYSVGIGQISSEVPQNLSASRPQDRQFILSSKKLLLSDSGFYLCAWSPPTSGTRRYFGAGTRLSVL.

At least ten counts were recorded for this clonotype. In DNA form, the CDR3 reads TGTGCCATCAGTGACATTTTCTACGAGCAGTACTTC. Translating gives CAISDIFYEQYF. The V and J genes are TRBV10-3 and TRBJ2-7; D is uncertain. Germline V gene data show CDR1 as ENHRY and CDR2 as SYGVKD. Trimming left V 3 bases short and J 3 bases short, with 6 bases between. This CDR3 contains 12 residues.

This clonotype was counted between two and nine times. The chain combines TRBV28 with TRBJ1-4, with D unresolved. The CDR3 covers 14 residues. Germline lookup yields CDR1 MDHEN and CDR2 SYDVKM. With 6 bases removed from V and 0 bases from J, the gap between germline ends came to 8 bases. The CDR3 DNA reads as TGTGCCAGCAGGGGTTCCGCAACTAATGAAAAACTGTTTTTT. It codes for CASRGSATNEKLFF.

As DNA, the CDR3 is TGTGCCAGCAGTGGCCCAACGAACCTAGAAGCTTTCTTT. Protein sequence: CASSGPTNLEAFF. This sequence joins TRBV25-1 and TRBJ1-1; D remains ambiguous. Trimming left V 4 bases short and J 8 bases short, with 14 bases between. Germline values: CDR1 MGHDK, CDR2 SYGVNS. This CDR3 has 13 amino acids.